The 9 T cell receptor beta chains presented below share a single source sample, sequenced in a study of blood T cells in healthy people across ages. Alongside a J-beta primer mix, a sample-barcoded 5' primer served in a second PCR lasting roughly 6 to 11 cycles. One entry per CDR3 protein results from TCRdb running MiXCR on the 5' RACE reads. The top ten hold roughly a tenth of the sample, which has about 930,000 distinct CDR3 sequences, about 27% seen once. These data also formed part of another study, on T cells of mothers and their children.

Sequencing input: blood. The receptor set was obtained from a woman aged 40 to 50 in good health.

A few counts support this clonotype. CDR3: CSATGGTEALNNQPQHF. CDR3 DNA sequence: TGCAGTGCAACGGGGGGAACCGAAGCACTTAACAATCAGCCCCAGCATTTT. The rearrangement uses TRBV20-1 and TRBJ1-5; the D gene is possibly TRBD1 (5 bases). The germline gives CDR1 DFQATT, CDR2 SNEGSKA (reference sequence). Trimming took off 6 bases at V and 3 bases at J, with 24 bases between the two ends. This CDR3 spans 17 amino acids.

This clonotype was found a few times. DNA of the CDR3: TGTGCCAGCAGTTCGAGTGTGAGCACTGAAGCTTTCTTT. Its protein is CASSSSVSTEAFF. V and J are TRBV12-3 or TRBV12-4 and TRBJ1-1; no clear D gene. Trimming shortened V by 4 bases and J by 4 bases, and 10 bases separated the two germline ends. CDR3 length equals 13 residues.

This clonotype was seen at least ten times. V is TRBV9 and J is TRBJ2-7, with D uncertain. This CDR3 has 13 amino acids. The germline V and J ends were trimmed by 0 bases and 3 bases, with 7 bases remaining between them. Germline V gives CDR1 SGDLS, CDR2 YYNGEE. The CDR3 DNA reads TGTGCCAGCAGCGTAGCTAGAAGCTACGAGCAGTACTTC. The encoded protein is CASSVARSYEQYF.

The chain uses TRBV28 and TRBJ2-4; D remains unclear. The CDR3 is 17 residues long. Trimming took 3 bases from V and 0 from J, leaving 15 bases between them. CDR1 MDHEN and CDR2 SYDVKM come from the germline V gene. CDR3 residues: CASSFSLGIVAKNIQYF. CDR3 nucleotides: TGTGCCAGCAGTTTCTCCCTTGGCATTGTAGCCAAAAACATTCAGTACTTC.

This clonotype showed up many times. The chain recombines TRBV4-3 with TRBJ2-4; 7 positions agree with TRBD1. CDR1 and CDR2 from the germline V gene are LGHNA and YSLEER. The J segment lost 13 bases and the V segment lost 0 bases, leaving 6 bases of the junction unmatched. The CDR3 is 13 residues long. This chain's CDR3 is CASSQEGGRAQYF. As DNA, the CDR3 is TGCGCCAGCAGCCAAGAAGGGGGCAGGGCACAGTACTTC.

The chain joins TRBV12-3 or TRBV12-4 to TRBJ1-2, with a possible D match to TRBD1 (6 bases). The CDR3 has 14 residues. With 11 bases removed from V and 6 bases from J, the gap between germline ends came to 22 bases. CDR3: CAVQRGARGDGYTF. The CDR3 nucleotides read TGTGCCGTCCAGCGGGGGGCGCGGGGTGATGGCTACACCTTC.

Comment on this clonotype: Compared with germline, one end of the junction differs, possibly owing to a read error. The chain is built from TRBV12-3 or TRBV12-4 and TRBJ1-1; TRBD1 is a possible D gene (5 bases). CDR3 length: 14 residues. CDR3 in DNA: TGTGCCAGCAGGTTAGGTGGGGCCCCCTCTGAAGCTTTCTTT. As protein: CASRLGGAPSEAFF.

The J gene is TRBJ1-2, the V gene TRBV4-3, with 9 bases fitting TRBD1. V was pared by 6 bases and J by 6 bases, with 11 bases of the junction left unmatched. The germline V gene has CDR1 LGHNA and CDR2 YSLEER. This CDR3 comprises 15 residues. As DNA, the CDR3 is TGCGCCAGCAGTCATACAACCGGGACAGGGAATGGCTACACCTTC. Translating gives CASSHTTGTGNGYTF.

A remark on this clonotype: Sequence at one end of the junction differs from germline and may be a read error. V is TRBV6-5 and J is TRBJ1-4; 8 bases match TRBD1. The CDR3 sequence is 13 residues long. CDR1 is MNHEY and CDR2 is SVGAGI in the germline V gene. This chain's CDR3 is CASRARGLEKRFF. The CDR3 DNA reads as TGTGCCAGCAGGGCCAGGGGGCTTGAAAAACGGTTTTTT.